The sequence of this T cell receptor beta chain was determined in a study of T cell repertoires in cytomegalovirus infection. V lost 3 bases, J lost 3 bases, and 17 bases lay in between. Germline loops: CDR1 SGHTA, CDR2 FQGTGA. The CDR3 is 16 amino acids. From the reads, TCRdb called clonotypes with MiXCR, one entry per CDR3 protein. This sample carries 900,000 to 950,000 distinct CDR3 sequences, roughly 30% of them seen once, and the ten largest clones take around 15%. Only a few counts were recorded for this clonotype. Its target is unknown. The V call is TRBV7-3, the J call TRBJ1-1; weak D call: TRBD1 (5 bases). Sample: cultured CD8+ T cells from PBMCs, taken from culture after CMV antigen stimulation. The receptor was derived from a human donor in good health (CMV status not recorded). Some clones in this sample may be carry-over from other donors' samples. The DNA of the CDR3 is TGTGCCAGCAGCTTTCCCCCAGCCGGGGGGGACACTGAAGCTTTCTTT. Translation: CASSFPPAGGDTEAFF.